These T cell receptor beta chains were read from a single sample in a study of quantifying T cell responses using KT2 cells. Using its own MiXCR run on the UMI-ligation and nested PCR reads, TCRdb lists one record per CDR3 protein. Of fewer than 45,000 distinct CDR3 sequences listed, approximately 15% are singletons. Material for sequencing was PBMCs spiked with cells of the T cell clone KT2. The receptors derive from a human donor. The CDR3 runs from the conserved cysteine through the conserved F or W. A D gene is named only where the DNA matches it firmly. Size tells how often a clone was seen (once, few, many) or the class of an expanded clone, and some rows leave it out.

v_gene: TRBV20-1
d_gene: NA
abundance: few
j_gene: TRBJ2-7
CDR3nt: TGCAGTGCTAGGGGGGCCCCCTCCTACGAGCAGTACTTC
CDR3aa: CSARGAPSYEQYF

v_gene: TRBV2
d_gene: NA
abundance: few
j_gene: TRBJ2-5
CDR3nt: TGTGCCAGCAGGGATAGACTCTCCCCGGTTCCCCAGTACTTC
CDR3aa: CASRDRLSPVPQYF

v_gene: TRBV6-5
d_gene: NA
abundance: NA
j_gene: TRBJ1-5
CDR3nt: TGTGCCAGCAGAAGAGAACAGCCCCAGCATTTT
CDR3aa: CASRREQPQHF

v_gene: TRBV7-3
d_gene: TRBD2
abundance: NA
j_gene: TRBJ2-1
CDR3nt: TGTGCCAGCAGCCTGGGACTAGCGGAGGGGAATGAGCAGTTCTTC
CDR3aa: CASSLGLAEGNEQFF

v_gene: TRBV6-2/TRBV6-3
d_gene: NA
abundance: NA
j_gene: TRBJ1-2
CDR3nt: TGTGCCAGCAGTTACTCCGTCAGGGGAAGAGATGGCTACACCTTC
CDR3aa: CASSYSVRGRDGYTF

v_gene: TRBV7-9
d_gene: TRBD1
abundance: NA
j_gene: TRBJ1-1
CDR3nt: TGTGCCAGCAGCGGGGGGCTAAAACAGGGGAACGAACCTGAAGCTTTCTTT
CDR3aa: CASSGGLKQGNEPEAFF

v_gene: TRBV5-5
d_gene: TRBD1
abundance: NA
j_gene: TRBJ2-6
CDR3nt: TGTGCCAGCAGCTTGTCAGGGGGTACTGGGGCCAACGTCCTGACTTTC
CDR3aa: CASSLSGGTGANVLTF

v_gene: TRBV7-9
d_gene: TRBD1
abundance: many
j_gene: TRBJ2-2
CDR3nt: TGTGCCAGCAGCAACCGACAGGGGGTAATCCTTGGGACCGGGGAGCTGTTTTTT
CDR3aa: CASSNRQGVILGTGELFF

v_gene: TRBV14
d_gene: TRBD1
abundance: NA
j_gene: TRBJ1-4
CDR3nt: TGTGCCAGCAGCCCAACAGGGGCAACTAATGAAAAACTGTTTTTT
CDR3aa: CASSPTGATNEKLFF

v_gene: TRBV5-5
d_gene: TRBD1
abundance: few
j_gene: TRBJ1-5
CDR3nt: TGTGCCAGCCAAAGTCAGGGGGCGGACCAGCCCCAGCATTTT
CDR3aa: CASQSQGADQPQHF

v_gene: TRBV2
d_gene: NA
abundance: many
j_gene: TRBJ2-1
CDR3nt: TGTGCCAGCAGTGAGAGGTCCCATGAGCAGTTCTTC
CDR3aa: CASSERSHEQFF

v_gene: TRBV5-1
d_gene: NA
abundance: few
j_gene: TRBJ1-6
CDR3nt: TGCGCCAGCAGCCCGTCGAGCTCCTATAATTCACCCCTCCACTTT
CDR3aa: CASSPSSSYNSPLHF

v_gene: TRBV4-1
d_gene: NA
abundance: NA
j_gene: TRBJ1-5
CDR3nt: TGCGCCAGCAGCGACGCCGGCCGCAATCAGCCCCAGCATTTT
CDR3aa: CASSDAGRNQPQHF

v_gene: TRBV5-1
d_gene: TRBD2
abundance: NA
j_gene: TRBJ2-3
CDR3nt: TGCGCCAGCAGCTTGGCCGTGGCTAGCGGGAGTTTCGCAGATACGCAGTATTTT
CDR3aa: CASSLAVASGSFADTQYF

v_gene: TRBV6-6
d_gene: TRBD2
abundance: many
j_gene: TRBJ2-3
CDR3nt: TGTGCCAGCAGTTACACAGTAGCGGGTTCTACAGATACGCAGTATTTT
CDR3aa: CASSYTVAGSTDTQYF

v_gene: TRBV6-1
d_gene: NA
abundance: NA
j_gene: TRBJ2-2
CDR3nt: TGTGCCAGCACCCCATATCGGGACCGGAACACCGGGGAGCTGTTTTTT
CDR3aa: CASTPYRDRNTGELFF

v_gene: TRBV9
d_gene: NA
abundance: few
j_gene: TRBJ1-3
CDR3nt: TGTGCCAGCAGCGCCGGATTAGGGCCTTCTGGAAACACCATATATTTT
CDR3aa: CASSAGLGPSGNTIYF

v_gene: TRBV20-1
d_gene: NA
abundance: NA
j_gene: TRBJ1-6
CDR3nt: TGCAGTGCTAGAGTCCCGGGGGCAGCTTATAATTCACCCCTCCACTTT
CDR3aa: CSARVPGAAYNSPLHF

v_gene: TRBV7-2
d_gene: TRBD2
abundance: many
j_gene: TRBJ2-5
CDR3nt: TGTGCCAGCAACCCAAGGGCACTAGCGCAAGAGACCCAGTACTTC
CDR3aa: CASNPRALAQETQYF

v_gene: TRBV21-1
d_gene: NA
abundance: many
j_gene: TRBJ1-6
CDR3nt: TGTGCCCTGCGAGGGGGAAGCTCACCCCTCCACTTT
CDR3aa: CALRGGSSPLHF

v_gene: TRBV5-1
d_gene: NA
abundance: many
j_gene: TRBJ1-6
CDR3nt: TGCGCCAGCAGCCCGGACGGTCCCTATAATTCACCCCTCCACTTT
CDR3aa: CASSPDGPYNSPLHF

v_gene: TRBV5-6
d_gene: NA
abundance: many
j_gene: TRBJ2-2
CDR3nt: TGTGCCAGCAGCTCAACCGGGGAGCTGTTTTTT
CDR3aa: CASSSTGELFF

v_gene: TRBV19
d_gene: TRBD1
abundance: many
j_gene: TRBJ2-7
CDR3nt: TGTGCCAGTAGGGCGGACAGGGTGACGGGCGAGCAGTACTTC
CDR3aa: CASRADRVTGEQYF

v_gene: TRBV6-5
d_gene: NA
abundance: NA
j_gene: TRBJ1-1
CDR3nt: TGTGCCAGCACCCCCCGACGGTATGCCACTGAAGCTTTCTTT
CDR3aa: CASTPRRYATEAFF

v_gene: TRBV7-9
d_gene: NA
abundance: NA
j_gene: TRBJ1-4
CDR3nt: TGTGCCAGCAGTCGGAAGGGCGGCGCCGTGGGCGAAAAACTGTTTTTT
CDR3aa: CASSRKGGAVGEKLFF

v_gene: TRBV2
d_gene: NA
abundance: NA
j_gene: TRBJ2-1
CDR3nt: TGTGCCAGCAAGTGGGTTAAGGACTACTCGACGGAGCAGTTCTTC
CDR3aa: CASKWVKDYSTEQFF

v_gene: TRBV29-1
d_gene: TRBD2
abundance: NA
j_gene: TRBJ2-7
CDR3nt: TGCAGCGTTGAATGGGGCGGGGGGCCTCTCCGTGAGCAGTACTTC
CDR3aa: CSVEWGGGPLREQYF

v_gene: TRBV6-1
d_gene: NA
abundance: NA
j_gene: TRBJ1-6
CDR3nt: TGTGCCAGCAGTGAAAAGGGGTTTGCCGCCAGCTCCTATAATTCACCCCTCCACTTT
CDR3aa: CASSEKGFAASSYNSPLHF

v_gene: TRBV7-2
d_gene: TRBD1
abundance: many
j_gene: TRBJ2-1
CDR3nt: TGTGCCAGCAGCTTAGTGGGACAGGCGGGGAATGAGCAGTTCTTC
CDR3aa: CASSLVGQAGNEQFF

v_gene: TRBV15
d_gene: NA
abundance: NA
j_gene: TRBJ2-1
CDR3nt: TGTGCCACCAGCAGAGTAGGAGAGTCGGAGTTCTTC
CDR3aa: CATSRVGESEFF